These 29 T cell receptor beta chains originate from one sample sequenced in a study of cytomegalovirus exposure and HLA in healthy donors. In the PCR, 60 Vbeta and 13 Jbeta primers were used. TCRdb keeps only in-frame clones here, not all; method: immunoSEQ multiplex PCR. The repertoire has approximately 100,000 clones, around 67% of them found once; the top ten carry about 2%. Sequences were obtained from PBMCs. The receptors here all came from a male donor in good health and CMV-seronegative.

The chain links TRBV5-1 to TRBJ2-7; 7 bases line up with TRBD1. CDR3 length: 15 residues. Germline trimming cut 4 bases from V and 6 bases from J; bases unmatched to any gene: 13. Germline V CDR1 and CDR2: SGHRS, YFSETQ. CDR3 in amino acids: CASSLLTGLSGEQYF. The CDR3 DNA sequence: TGCGCCAGCAGCCTTCTGACAGGGCTCTCGGGCGAGCAGTACTTC.

This chain links TRBV5-6 with TRBJ2-7; D is uncertain. The CDR3 is made up of 14 amino acids. CDR1 and CDR2 (germline): SGHDT, YYEEEE. V lost 0 bases and J 5 bases, leaving 12 bases between the germline ends. The chain's CDR3 is CASSLGGAVNEQYF. In DNA form, the CDR3 reads TGTGCCAGCAGCTTGGGTGGAGCCGTAAACGAGCAGTACTTC.

This clone was counted only a few times. The rearrangement uses TRBV29-1 and TRBJ2-7; tentative D call: TRBD1 (6 bases). The germline CDR1 and CDR2 sequences are SQVTM and ANQGSEA. The CDR3 runs to 13 residues. V was clipped by 5 bases and J by 5 bases, with 16 bases between them. CDR3 residues: CSVSRDRQNEQYF. DNA for the CDR3: TGCAGCGTTTCCCGCGACAGGCAGAACGAGCAGTACTTC.

This clone was seen more than once but under ten times. This chain uses TRBV5-1 with TRBJ2-7; 7 bases agree with TRBD1. From germline, CDR1 is SGHRS and CDR2 YFSETQ. The CDR3 is made up of 14 amino acids. After removal of 0 bases from V and 2 bases from J, the junction contained 2 bases not matched to a gene. The CDR3 is CASSLGGGTYEQYF. The CDR3 DNA follows: TGCGCCAGCAGCTTGGGAGGGGGCACCTACGAGCAGTACTTC.

V gene TRBV6-1 combines with J gene TRBJ1-3; D is ambiguous. This CDR3 region has 14 residues. Germline CDR1 is MNHNS and CDR2 is SASEGT. Trimming left V 2 bases short and J 7 bases short, with 12 bases between. CDR3 coding DNA: TGTGCCAGCAGTGAATCTGGGTTGGGCAACACCATATATTTT. This gives the protein CASSESGLGNTIYF.

This rearrangement joins TRBV18 to TRBJ1-5; maybe TRBD1 (6 bases). The CDR3 contains 16 residues. V was cut by 6 bases and J by 0 bases, with 15 bases left in between. The germline V gene encodes CDR1 KGHSH and CDR2 LQKENI. This chain's CDR3 is CASSELGQNSNQPQHF. For the CDR3, the DNA is TGTGCCAGCTCCGAACTCGGACAGAATAGCAATCAGCCCCAGCATTTT.

This sequence joins TRBV2 and TRBJ2-3, with D hard to call. Germline CDR1 reads SNHLY; CDR2 reads FYNNEI. CDR3 length: 12 residues. The V gene lost 6 bases and the J gene lost 5 bases, with 9 bases spanning the gap. The CDR3, as DNA: TGTGCCAGCAGCGAAAGAGGAGATACGCAGTATTTT. Amino acids: CASSERGDTQYF.

The genes are TRBV7-2 and TRBJ2-7; 8 bases align to TRBD2. V lost 5 bases and J lost 7; bases outside the gene matches: 10. Germline lookup yields CDR1 SGHTA and CDR2 FQGNSA. There are 14 residues in the CDR3. CDR3 region: CASSRPGLVWEQYF. Written as DNA, the CDR3 is TGTGCCAGCAGCCGACCGGGACTAGTCTGGGAGCAGTACTTC.

The genes are TRBV2 and TRBJ2-7, with TRBD1 matching over 11 bases. Trimming removed 6 bases from V and 6 bases from J; junction bases left unmatched: 4. From germline, CDR1 is SNHLY and CDR2 FYNNEI. The CDR3 has 13 amino acids. The CDR3 is CASRDRGRTEQYF. CDR3 coding DNA: TGTGCCAGCAGGGACAGGGGGCGTACCGAGCAGTACTTC.

Only one count was recorded for this clone. J is TRBJ1-5 and V is TRBV25-1; D possibly corresponds to TRBD1 (6 bases). The CDR3 contains 16 residues. The V end lost 1 base, the J end lost 2 bases, and 12 bases lay between the germline ends. Germline V CDR1 and CDR2: MGHDK, SYGVNS. CDR3 region: CASSEWGGQGNQPQHF. DNA of the CDR3: TGTGCCAGCAGTGAATGGGGGGGGCAAGGCAATCAGCCCCAGCATTTT.

The chain recombines TRBV10-3 with TRBJ2-7; D call uncertain. This CDR3 is built from 12 residues. Per the germline V gene, CDR1 is ENHRY and CDR2 is SYGVKD. V was trimmed by 4 bases and J by 6 bases, leaving 10 bases between them. The CDR3 reads CAISAQVGEQYF. The CDR3 DNA reads as TGTGCCATCAGTGCACAAGTTGGCGAGCAGTACTTC.

For this clone: Other nucleotide sequences in the sample specify the same CDR3. The chain joins TRBV9 to TRBJ2-2; D gene uncertain. The CDR3 has 14 amino acids. Deletions cut 0 bases from V and 1 base from J, with 4 bases between. The germline gives CDR1 SGDLS, CDR2 YYNGEE. The CDR3 nucleotides are TGTGCCAGCAGCGTAGGAGGGAACACCGGGGAGCTGTTTTTT. Translating it yields CASSVGGNTGELFF.

This clone has more than one count but fewer than ten. The chain combines TRBV7-9 with TRBJ2-5; 15 nucleotides line up with TRBD2. Germline CDR1 reads SEHNR; CDR2 reads FQNEAQ (reference sequence). The CDR3 consists of 18 residues. V lost 5 bases, J lost 3 bases, and 10 bases stayed unmatched. CDR3 region: CASSPWTSGRALKETQYF. As DNA, the CDR3 is TGTGCCAGCAGCCCCTGGACTAGCGGGAGGGCCCTCAAAGAGACCCAGTACTTC.

The chain has TRBV27 and TRBJ2-5; no definite D call. The CDR3 contains 13 residues. V was shortened by 2 bases and J by 4 bases, with 8 bases between the two germline ends. Germline assignment: CDR1 MNHEY and CDR2 SMNVEV (reference sequence). The CDR3 here is CASSLGVTETQYF. For the CDR3, the DNA is TGTGCCAGCAGTTTAGGAGTCACAGAGACCCAGTACTTC.

The chain carries TRBV9 and TRBJ1-4, with TRBD1 matching 9 bases. Germline CDR1 SGDLS, CDR2 YYNGEE. The CDR3 runs to 14 residues. The J segment lost 7 bases and the V segment lost 2 bases, leaving 3 bases of the junction unmatched. The CDR3: CASSVTGGSEKLFF. In DNA form, the CDR3 reads TGTGCCAGCAGCGTGACAGGGGGAAGTGAAAAACTGTTTTTT.

This chain links TRBV27 with TRBJ1-1, with a possible D match to TRBD1 (5 bases). V was trimmed by 6 bases and J by 11 bases, leaving 19 bases between them. Germline V lookup: CDR1 MNHEY, CDR2 SMNVEV (reference sequence). The CDR3 loop spans 13 amino acids. The CDR3 DNA follows: TGTGCCAGCAGCGCTACGGGCCGGGGGTGGGCTTTCTTT. As protein: CASSATGRGWAFF.

The V call is TRBV5-4, the J call TRBJ1-2; D may be TRBD1 (6 bases). The CDR3 sequence is 16 residues long. V lost 3 bases, J lost 0 bases, and 15 bases lay in between. CDR1 and CDR2 from the germline V gene are SGHNT and YYREEE (reference sequence). CDR3 sequence (DNA): TGTGCCAGCAGCTCGGGACAACTGAGGGCTAACTATGGCTACACCTTC. Protein product: CASSSGQLRANYGYTF.

The V and J genes are TRBV6-1 and TRBJ2-7, with a possible D match to TRBD1 (5 bases). The germline CDR1 and CDR2 sequences are MNHNS and SASEGT. This CDR3 comprises 14 residues. The V gene lost 2 bases and the J gene lost 2 bases, with 10 bases spanning the gap. This CDR3 reads CASSELSGTYEQYF. The CDR3 nucleotides are TGTGCCAGCAGTGAATTGTCAGGGACCTACGAGCAGTACTTC.

This clone occurred once. This chain links TRBV2 with TRBJ1-2; tentative D call: TRBD1 (5 bases). Germline V gene data show CDR1 as SNHLY and CDR2 as FYNNEI. V lost 3 bases to trimming and J lost 6 bases, with 11 bases between them. The CDR3 sequence is 13 residues long. The CDR3 spells CASSEVRGNGYTF. For the CDR3, the DNA is TGTGCCAGCAGTGAGGTGCGGGGGAATGGCTACACCTTC.

This clone was counted a few times. The V gene is TRBV11-1, the J gene TRBJ2-2, with 11 nucleotides matching TRBD2. Germline trimming cut 3 bases from V and 6 bases from J; bases unmatched to any gene: 6. This CDR3 is 16 amino acids long. The germline gives CDR1 SGHAT, CDR2 FQDESV (reference sequence). CDR3 amino acids: CASSFPGLAVSGELFF. The CDR3 DNA sequence: TGTGCCAGCAGCTTCCCGGGACTAGCGGTTTCCGGGGAGCTGTTTTTT.

V is TRBV2 and J is TRBJ2-7, with 7 positions matching TRBD1. J was trimmed by 0 bases and V by 3 bases; bases with no gene match: 5. CDR1 is SNHLY, CDR2 FYNNEI, per germline. This CDR3 spans 15 amino acids. This chain's CDR3 is CASSDGTVISYEQYF. The CDR3 DNA reads as TGTGCCAGCAGTGATGGGACAGTCATCTCCTACGAGCAGTACTTC.

This clone was seen a few times. Here the CDR3 DNA reads TGTGCCAGCCTCGGAGGTGGACAGGGGAACAATGAGCAGTTCTTC. Amino acid sequence: CASLGGGQGNNEQFF. The rearrangement joins TRBV2 to TRBJ2-1, with 9 bases lining up with TRBD1. The J segment lost 5 bases and the V segment lost 8 bases, leaving 10 bases of the junction unmatched. Germline CDR1 and CDR2: SNHLY and FYNNEI. The CDR3 has 15 residues.

This clone showed up just a few times. Different DNA sequences within this sample yield the same CDR3. The chain couples TRBV4-1 to TRBJ2-7; 11 bases agree with TRBD1. Unmatched junction bases numbered 0, after V lost 3 bases and J lost 2 bases. The germline V gene has CDR1 MGHRA and CDR2 YSYEKL. The CDR3 is made up of 14 amino acids. CDR3 nucleotides: TGCGCCAGCAGCCAGGGACAGGGGGCCTACGAGCAGTACTTC. Translated, it gives CASSQGQGAYEQYF.

The V and J genes are TRBV27 and TRBJ1-5; 7 bases map to TRBD1. V lost 4 bases, J lost 1 base, and 10 bases stayed unmatched. CDR1 is MNHEY and CDR2 is SMNVEV in the germline V gene (reference sequence). The CDR3 is made up of 17 amino acids. CDR3 coding DNA: TGTGCCAGCAGTTCCAGTAATACAGGGGCCAGCAATCAGCCCCAGCATTTT. Translated: CASSSSNTGASNQPQHF.

The chain links TRBV5-1 to TRBJ1-1, with 9 bases identical to TRBD1. V dropped 4 bases and J dropped 3; count of bases not matched to a gene: 4. Looked up from germline, CDR1 is SGHRS and CDR2 is YFSETQ. The length of the CDR3 is 14 residues. CDR3 bases: TGCGCCAGCAGCCCAGGACAGGGGTACACTGAAGCTTTCTTT. This codes for CASSPGQGYTEAFF.

V usage is TRBV7-8 and J usage is TRBJ2-5; D perhaps matches TRBD2 (6 bases). With the DNA end fitting TRBJ2-7 better, the J assignment may be wrong. CDR3 length equals 12 residues. Germline V lookup: CDR1 SGHVS, CDR2 FQNEAQ. CDR3 protein: CASSSLAAEQYF. In DNA, the CDR3 is TGTGCCAGCAGCTCACTAGCTGCCGAGCAGTACTTC.

The chain has TRBV29-1 and TRBJ2-1; weak D call: TRBD1 (6 bases). This CDR3 spans 13 amino acids. Germline assignment: CDR1 SQVTM and CDR2 ANQGSEA. V gave up 6 bases and J gave up 1 base, with 10 bases separating them. CDR3 sequence reads: CSVGRGSYNEQFF. CDR3 coding DNA: TGCAGCGTCGGCAGGGGATCCTACAATGAGCAGTTCTTC.

The gene calls are TRBV6-6 and TRBJ2-7; 11 bases are shared with TRBD2. CDR3 length: 14 residues. Germline V gene lookup returns CDR1 MNHNY and CDR2 SVGAGI (reference sequence). J was trimmed by 1 base and V by 4 bases; bases with no gene match: 0. The CDR3 is CASSWTSGSYEQYF. CDR3 DNA sequence: TGTGCCAGCAGTTGGACTAGCGGGTCCTACGAGCAGTACTTC.

The chain employs TRBV2 and TRBJ1-1, with a weak D call TRBD1 (6 bases). Looked up from germline, CDR1 is SNHLY and CDR2 is FYNNEI. The CDR3 has 14 residues. V lost 1 base, J lost 4 bases, and 10 bases lay in between. CDR3 nucleotides: TGTGCCAGCAGTGAAGGCAGGGGTGGCACTGAAGCTTTCTTT. Its protein is CASSEGRGGTEAFF.